A selection of T cell receptor beta chains follows, all from one sample in a study of T cell responses to AZD1222 COVID-19 vaccine. Clones were sequenced by immunoSEQ multiplex PCR, and TCRdb holds only the in-frame ones, with some missing. The sample contains 150,000 or so clones, 85% to 95% of which appear only once. The source material was peripheral blood, sampled 28 days after the second AZD1222 dose. These receptors were collected from an adult who received the AZD1222 COVID-19 vaccine. Both conserved end residues are part of each CDR3. D genes are given only for firm matches. Clone size is given for some rows only: seen once, a few or many times, or a class if the clone is expanded.

TRBV9,NA,NA,TRBJ1-6,TGTGCCAGCAGCGTAGGGAGCACGAATTCACCCCTCCACTTT,CASSVGSTNSPLHF
TRBV7-8,NA,NA,TRBJ2-7,TGTGCCAGCAGCTTAGTCAGGGCCCGCGCGGGTGAGCAGTACTTC,CASSLVRARAGEQYF
TRBV10-1,NA,NA,TRBJ2-1,TGCGCCAGCAGTGAGAGACCCCATTCTGCCGAGCAGTTCTTC,CASSERPHSAEQFF
TRBV2,once,NA,TRBJ1-5,TGTGCCAGCAGTACCACAACGGGGGGAGCCCAGCATTTT,CASSTTTGGAQHF
TRBV19,NA,NA,TRBJ2-1,TGTGCCAGTAGTAAATCGTGGGTCTACAATGAGCAGTTCTTC,CASSKSWVYNEQFF
TRBV6-1,NA,NA,TRBJ1-3,TGTGCCAGCAGTGAAGCGGGGGTGACTGGAAACACCATATATTTT,CASSEAGVTGNTIYF
TRBV28,NA,NA,TRBJ1-5,TGTGCCAGCACCTCCTTGGCGGGGTCCGGTCAGCCCCAGCATTTT,CASTSLAGSGQPQHF
TRBV29-1,NA,TRBD1,TRBJ2-3,TGCAGCGGAACAGGGGAAGAAAGCACAGATACGCAGTATTTT,CSGTGEESTDTQYF
TRBV5-5,NA,NA,TRBJ1-3,TGTGCCAGCAGCTTAGTACAGTACGGATCGGGAAACACCATATATTTT,CASSLVQYGSGNTIYF
TRBV4-2,NA,NA,TRBJ2-3,TGTGCCAGCAGCCTCACTGGCGGGAGCACAGATACGCAGTATTTT,CASSLTGGSTDTQYF
TRBV15,NA,TRBD1,TRBJ1-2,TGTGCCACCAGCAGAGCCATGAGACAGGGGAAGGGCTACACCTTC,CATSRAMRQGKGYTF
TRBV6-1,NA,NA,TRBJ1-2,TGTGCCAGCAGTGATGGATTCGGCCGGACCTATGGCTACACCTTC,CASSDGFGRTYGYTF
TRBV9,NA,TRBD1,TRBJ2-5,TGTGCCAGCAGCACCTCCGGGACAGAAGAGACCCAGTACTTC,CASSTSGTEETQYF
TRBV9,once,NA,TRBJ1-4,TGTGCCAGCAGCCCCAACCACAGGGCAACTAATGAAAAACTGTTTTTT,CASSPNHRATNEKLFF
TRBV12-3/TRBV12-4,NA,NA,TRBJ1-4,TGTGCCAGCAGTTTTTCAGCAAATGAAAAACTGTTTTTT,CASSFSANEKLFF
TRBV10-2,NA,TRBD2,TRBJ2-1,TGCGCCAGCAGTGACCGGACTAGCGGGAGAAAGGGCAATGAGCAGTTCTTC,CASSDRTSGRKGNEQFF
TRBV5-1,NA,TRBD1,TRBJ1-2,TGCGCCAGCAGCCCCACGGAATCCCCGGACAGGGGTACCTATGGCTACACCTTC,CASSPTESPDRGTYGYTF
TRBV10-3,NA,NA,TRBJ2-7,TGTGCCATCAGTGAGTCAACAGGGTATAGTGACGAGCAGTACTTC,CAISESTGYSDEQYF
TRBV7-9,NA,NA,TRBJ1-1,TGTGCCAGCAGCAGTTTGGAACAGTTAATTTCTGAAGCTTTCTTT,CASSSLEQLISEAFF
TRBV7-9,NA,NA,TRBJ1-3,TGTGCCAGCAGTCGTCAGACCTCTGGAAACACCATATATTTT,CASSRQTSGNTIYF
TRBV30,once,NA,TRBJ1-1,TGTGCCTGGAGTGTATCCGTAAGCACTGAAGCTTTCTTT,CAWSVSVSTEAFF
TRBV28,NA,TRBD2,TRBJ2-5,TGTGCCAGCGGACCCGGGACTAGCGGGAGCCGGGAGACCCAGTACTTC,CASGPGTSGSRETQYF
TRBV5-4,NA,NA,TRBJ2-6,TGTGCCAGCAGCTTGGCGGATGGTGTCAGTCAGTCTGGGGCCAACGTCCTGACTTTC,CASSLADGVSQSGANVLTF
TRBV7-2,NA,NA,TRBJ2-1,TGTGCCAGCAACAAGCGGTACAATGAGCAGTTCTTC,CASNKRYNEQFF
TRBV3-1/TRBV3-2,NA,NA,TRBJ1-1,TGTGCCAGCAGCCAGGAGAACACTGAAGCTTTCTTT,CASSQENTEAFF
TRBV6-5,NA,NA,TRBJ1-2,TGTGCCAGCAGTTACGAAGGGCGAGGCTACACCTTC,CASSYEGRGYTF
TRBV4-1,NA,NA,TRBJ1-1,TGCGCCAGCAGCCAAGATTCACACAGGGAGACAAGAAGCTTT,CASSQDSHRETRSF
TRBV19,NA,NA,TRBJ2-3,TGTGCCAGTAGTATTTCAGATACGCAGTATTTT,CASSISDTQYF
TRBV6-1,NA,NA,TRBJ2-4,TGTGCCAGCAGTGATTCACTTCTAGCCAAAAACATTCAGTACTTC,CASSDSLLAKNIQYF
TRBV5-1,NA,NA,TRBJ2-7,TGCGCCAGCAGCTTGAACACAGGCCCTTACTACGAGCAGTACTTC,CASSLNTGPYYEQYF
TRBV4-2,NA,NA,TRBJ1-4,TGTGCCAGCAGCCAAGACTGGGGGGCATCTGAAAAACTGTTTTTT,CASSQDWGASEKLFF
TRBV19,NA,NA,TRBJ2-1,TGTGCCAGTAGTCATCCAGAAGGACGGAACAATGAGCAGTTCTTC,CASSHPEGRNNEQFF
TRBV19,NA,NA,TRBJ2-1,TGTGCCAGTAGTGGGGGCGGCGGGTTGTACAATGAGCAGTTCTTC,CASSGGGGLYNEQFF
TRBV5-1,NA,TRBD2,TRBJ2-1,TGCGCCAGCAGCTTGGCCGGGACTAACAATGAGCAGTTCTTC,CASSLAGTNNEQFF
TRBV27,NA,NA,TRBJ1-6,TGTGCCAGCAGCCGGAATGGGAGAGAGGATAATTCACCCCTCCACTTT,CASSRNGREDNSPLHF
TRBV27,NA,TRBD2,TRBJ2-1,TGTGCCAGCAGCGGGACTAGCCGGGACAATGAGCAGTTCTTC,CASSGTSRDNEQFF
TRBV6-5,NA,NA,TRBJ1-6,TGTGCCAGCAGTTACTACAAGTCACCCCTCCACTTT,CASSYYKSPLHF
TRBV5-1,NA,TRBD2,TRBJ2-3,TGCGCCAGCAGCTCCTATTCTATGACTAGCGGGAGCACAGATACGCAGTATTTT,CASSSYSMTSGSTDTQYF
TRBV7-9,once,NA,TRBJ2-1,TGTGCCAGCAGCTTAGAGCGTCTAGGGGGTGAGCAGTTCTTC,CASSLERLGGEQFF
TRBV7-8,NA,NA,TRBJ2-3,TGTGCCAGCAGCTTAGGTTTTCGGCGAAGCACAGATACGCAGTATTTT,CASSLGFRRSTDTQYF
TRBV5-8,NA,NA,TRBJ1-5,TGTGCCAGCAGCCGAGGCCAGCCCCAGCATTTT,CASSRGQPQHF
TRBV7-9,NA,TRBD1,TRBJ1-1,TGTGCCAGCAGCCACAAAAACAGGGGGAACACTGAAGCTTTCTTT,CASSHKNRGNTEAFF
TRBV18,NA,TRBD1,TRBJ2-5,TGTGCCAGCTCACAGACAGGGGTCTTAGAGACCCAGTACTTC,CASSQTGVLETQYF
TRBV9,NA,TRBD2,TRBJ2-7,TGTGCCAGCAGCGTTAGCGGGTGGTCCTACGAGCAGTACTTC,CASSVSGWSYEQYF
TRBV3-1/TRBV3-2,once,NA,TRBJ2-2,TGTGCCAGCAGCCAGATTACGGACACCGGGGAGCTGTTTTTT,CASSQITDTGELFF
TRBV7-9,NA,TRBD1,TRBJ1-2,TGTGCCAGCAGCCCAGGGGGCAGCTATGGCTACACCTTC,CASSPGGSYGYTF
TRBV28,NA,NA,TRBJ1-2,TGTGCCGCCAACCCCCCGGGGACCTTCTATGGCTACACCTTC,CAANPPGTFYGYTF
TRBV5-1,NA,NA,TRBJ1-1,TGCGCCAGCAGCTTGGGGAGTTCTCCCAACACTGAAGCTTTCTTT,CASSLGSSPNTEAFF
TRBV28,NA,TRBD1,TRBJ1-5,TGTGCCAGCACCCCGGACAGGGAAAATCAGCCCCAGCATTTT,CASTPDRENQPQHF
TRBV11-2,NA,NA,TRBJ2-3,TGTGCCAGCAGCTTAAAGAGCCCGGGGACAGATACGCAGTATTTT,CASSLKSPGTDTQYF
TRBV9,NA,TRBD1,TRBJ2-1,TGTGCCAGCAGCACGGGACAGGGCAATGAGCAGTTCTTC,CASSTGQGNEQFF
TRBV27,NA,TRBD1,TRBJ2-7,TGTGCCAGCAGTTTCCAGGGGACAGGGTCCTACGAGCAGTACTTC,CASSFQGTGSYEQYF
TRBV18,once,NA,TRBJ2-2,TGTGCCAGCTCACCATCCGGGACCCATGGGACCGGGGAGCTGTTTTTT,CASSPSGTHGTGELFF
TRBV7-8,NA,NA,TRBJ1-4,TGTGCCAGCAGCCTAAACGAGGGCAGACCGAATGAAAAACTGTTTTTT,CASSLNEGRPNEKLFF
TRBV5-5,NA,NA,TRBJ1-1,TGTGCCAGCAGCTTCTCGGGACAGAACACTGAAGCTTTCTTT,CASSFSGQNTEAFF
TRBV11-3,NA,TRBD1,TRBJ2-1,TGTGCCAGCAGCAGGGGGCCCAGCTCCTACAATGAGCAGTTCTTC,CASSRGPSSYNEQFF
TRBV9,NA,TRBD2,TRBJ2-1,TGTGCCAGCAGCGTACTAGCGGGGCGGGATGAGCAGTTCTTC,CASSVLAGRDEQFF
TRBV7-3,once,TRBD2,TRBJ2-2,TGTGCCAGCAGCTCCGGACTAGCCGGGGAGCTGTTTTTT,CASSSGLAGELFF
TRBV27,NA,NA,TRBJ2-1,TGTGCCAGCAGCCGCGGGCTGGGGGGCAGTGAGCAGTTCTTC,CASSRGLGGSEQFF